The rows below give T cell receptor beta chains drawn from one sample of a study of beta chain features in type 1 diabetes. The protocol was immunoSEQ multiplex PCR, while the TCRdb copy is restricted to in-frame clones and leaves out a portion. This sample has 350,000 to 450,000 clones, with about 16% found just once. The sequenced sample was naive CD4+ T cells from blood. These receptors came from a young woman in good health. Each CDR3 is given with its conserved first and last residue.

j_call: TRBJ2-3
v_call: TRBV29-1
cdr3_aa: CSVGHSPDTQYF

j_call: TRBJ2-1
v_call: TRBV27
cdr3_aa: CASSSGLRTIEQFF

j_call: TRBJ2-1
v_call: TRBV28
cdr3_aa: CAAGSHSYNEQFF

j_call: TRBJ2-7
v_call: TRBV9
cdr3_aa: CASSAAGLAGGRDLEQYF

j_call: TRBJ1-2
v_call: TRBV30
cdr3_aa: CAWSVRDGMVYTF